The T cell receptor (beta chain) described here comes from a study of control samples from healthy donors and cancer patients. The CDR3 has 14 residues. Germline CDR1 is MNHEY and CDR2 is SVGAGI. Trimming cost V 6 bases and J 4 bases, with 16 bases left between them. TCRdb keeps only in-frame clones here, not all; method: immunoSEQ multiplex PCR. Counted here are 150,000 or so clones, 80% to 95% occurring once; the ten biggest clones make up more than 5%. The sequenced material came from blood. This TCR came from a man between 18 and 29 years old in good health. This sequence joins TRBV6-5 and TRBJ2-7; D is perhaps TRBD1 (5 bases). CDR3 amino acids: CASSRMAGSYEQYF. CDR3 nucleotides: TGTGCCAGCAGCCGTATGGCAGGGTCGTACGAGCAGTACTTC.